The 15 T cell receptor beta chains listed next were all sequenced from one sample in a study of blood T cell repertoires in COVID-19 (dated by TCRdb to the early 2020s). Libraries were constructed by the immunoSEQ multiplex PCR assay. TCRdb mirrors the immuneACCESS table, restricted to in-frame sequences. Some clones are absent from its copies; in checked studies, under half trace to an unresolved V gene, and the reason for the others is unknown. In this sample the table shows roughly 190,000 clones, roughly nine tenths of which occur a single time. Of the sample, roughly 9.8% falls within the top ten clones. The sequencing input was peripheral blood. The receptors were gathered from a woman aged 55-69 years with COVID-19, enrolled during active disease.

This clone was counted a single time. The chain uses TRBV7-9 and TRBJ2-7, with a possible D match to TRBD1 (5 bases). The CDR3 is 12 amino acids. V lost 6 bases to trimming and J lost 5 bases, with 11 bases between them. Germline loops: CDR1 SEHNR, CDR2 FQNEAQ (reference sequence). The CDR3 protein is CASSPDSHEQYF. The CDR3, as DNA: TGTGCCAGCAGTCCCGACAGTCACGAGCAGTACTTC.

This sequence joins TRBV9 and TRBJ2-5; D unresolved. Germline-derived CDR1 and CDR2 are SGDLS and YYNGEE. Deletions cut 3 bases from V and 2 bases from J, with 11 bases between. The CDR3 is 14 residues long. In DNA, the CDR3 is TGTGCCAGCAGCGCCCTAGGCCTACAAGAGACCCAGTACTTC. Amino acid sequence: CASSALGLQETQYF.

J is TRBJ1-1 and V is TRBV29-1, with 8 bases that match TRBD1. Trimming removed 5 bases from V and 2 bases from J; junction bases left unmatched: 7. Germline-derived CDR1 and CDR2 are SQVTM and ANQGSEA. This CDR3 is 14 amino acids long. The CDR3 coding sequence is TGCAGCGTTCGTTTAGGGACAGGTAACACTGAAGCTTTCTTT. Translating it yields CSVRLGTGNTEAFF. The variable domain in full, completed from reference TRBV29-1 and TRBJ1-1, reads SAVISQKPSRDICQRGTSLTIQCQVDSQVTMMFWYRQQPGQSLTLIATANQGSEATYESGFVIDKFPISRPNLTFSTLTVSNMSPEDSSIYLCSVRLGTGNTEAFFGQGTRLTVV.

This clone was counted a single time. This chain uses TRBV5-5 with TRBJ2-1; possible D gene TRBD2, 6 bases. The CDR3 is 15 residues long. The germline gives CDR1 SGHKS, CDR2 YYEKEE (reference sequence). The ends were cut back, 1 base at V and 2 bases at J, with 10 bases in the middle. The CDR3 nucleotides read TGTGCCAGCAGCTTGTTGGTAGCGGCCTACAATGAGCAGTTCTTC. It encodes CASSLLVAAYNEQFF.

The CDR3 region has the DNA TGTGCCAGCAGCTCAGGCTCCTACAATGAGCAGTTCTTC. Protein: CASSSGSYNEQFF. The genes are TRBV7-8 and TRBJ2-1, with unresolved D. Germline-derived CDR1 and CDR2 are SGHVS and FQNEAQ. Trimming left V 4 bases short and J 0 bases short, with 4 bases between. This CDR3 contains 13 residues.

The chain combines TRBV7-9 with TRBJ2-5; 7 bases are a match to TRBD2. The V segment lost 1 base and the J segment 2 bases; nucleotides outside the gene matches: 4. CDR3 length: 15 residues. Germline V CDR1 and CDR2: SEHNR, FQNEAQ (reference sequence). The CDR3 DNA sequence: TGTGCCAGCAGCTTAGACGGGGGGTGGCAAGAGACCCAGTACTTC. Amino acid sequence: CASSLDGGWQETQYF.

The chain is built from TRBV7-9 and TRBJ2-1, with D tentatively TRBD2 (6 bases). This CDR3 is built from 12 residues. The germline CDR1 and CDR2 sequences are SEHNR and FQNEAQ (reference sequence). Trimming cost V 4 bases and J 9 bases, with 10 bases left between them. The CDR3 loop reads CASSWGLSEQFF. The CDR3 coding sequence is TGTGCCAGCAGCTGGGGACTTAGTGAGCAGTTCTTC.

This chain uses TRBV19 with TRBJ2-7, with TRBD2 identical over 12 bases. Germline values: CDR1 LNHDA, CDR2 SQIVND (reference sequence). There are 17 residues in the CDR3. V lost 3 bases, J lost 5 bases, and 11 bases stayed unmatched. For the CDR3, the DNA is TGTGCCAGTAGTATGGATGGGCTAGCGGGAGGGCCGCACGAGCAGTACTTC. Protein product: CASSMDGLAGGPHEQYF.

The chain carries TRBV11-3 and TRBJ2-2, with D perhaps TRBD1 (5 bases). CDR1 and CDR2 from the germline V gene are SGHNT and YENEEA. This CDR3 is built from 18 residues. V was clipped by 0 bases and J by 5 bases, with 19 bases between them. The CDR3 DNA is TGTGCCAGCAGCTTAGACAGGGAAGGTACGAGGCGGACCGGGGAGCTGTTTTTT. It encodes CASSLDREGTRRTGELFF. Full variable domain (remainder filled in from reference TRBV11-3 and TRBJ2-2): EAGVVQSPRYKIIEKKQPVAFWCNPISGHNTLYWYLQNLGQGPELLIRYENEEAVDDSQLPKDRFSAERLKGVDSTLKIQPAELGDSAVYLCASSLDREGTRRTGELFFGEGSRLTVL.

The rearrangement uses TRBV5-1 and TRBJ1-1; D is unresolved. CDR1 and CDR2 from the germline V gene are SGHRS and YFSETQ. Trimming stripped 2 bases from V and 4 bases from J, with 9 bases between. The CDR3 contains 13 residues. The CDR3 region has the DNA TGCGCCAGCAGCTTCGTCGGGAGCACTGAAGCTTTCTTT. Translated: CASSFVGSTEAFF.

The rearrangement joins TRBV18 to TRBJ1-6, with 8 nucleotides matching TRBD1. The junction had 6 bases not matched to a gene; V was cut back by 5 bases and J by 6 bases. The CDR3 totals 15 residues. Germline CDR1 reads KGHSH; CDR2 reads LQKENI. The CDR3 DNA reads TGTGCCAGCTCAGTACAGGGGGACTTTAATTCACCCCTCCACTTT. This codes for CASSVQGDFNSPLHF.

CDR3 DNA: TGTGCCAGCAGTTTATCACAGCCACTCCCACGCTACACCTTC. It is translated as CASSLSQPLPRYTF. This chain connects TRBV28 to TRBJ1-2; no definite D call. This CDR3 is 14 amino acids long. The germline V and J ends were trimmed by 1 base and 9 bases, with 15 bases remaining between them. From germline, CDR1 is MDHEN and CDR2 SYDVKM.

This chain connects TRBV16 to TRBJ1-1; weak D call: TRBD1 (5 bases). The CDR3 runs 14 residues. Trimming pared 3 bases from V and 0 bases from J, leaving 8 bases between. Germline V lookup: CDR1 KGHSY, CDR2 FQNENV. CDR3 DNA: TGTGCCAGCAGCCAGGGCAGGGTGAACACTGAAGCTTTCTTT. Amino acid sequence: CASSQGRVNTEAFF.

The rearrangement links TRBV10-2 to TRBJ2-5; 9 nucleotides align to TRBD2. From germline, CDR1 is WSHSY and CDR2 SAAADI. Losses at the gene ends were 4 bases for V and 5 bases for J; bases not matched to a gene: 8. This CDR3 has 15 residues. The CDR3 reads CASSAGLAGRETQYF. CDR3 sequence (DNA): TGCGCCAGCAGTGCTGGTCTAGCGGGACGGGAGACCCAGTACTTC.

This clone was detected only once. CDR3 nucleotides: TGTGCCAGCAGCATTCGGACAGGGGGCAAAAACATTCAGTACTTC. Its protein is CASSIRTGGKNIQYF. This chain connects TRBV11-3 to TRBJ2-4, with 10 bases identical to TRBD1. Germline V CDR1 and CDR2: SGHNT, YENEEA. The CDR3 has 15 amino acids. V lost 5 bases to trimming and J lost 3 bases; unmatched junction nucleotides: 4.